Listed below are T cell receptor beta chains from one sample, sequenced in a study of CD8+ T cells in alopecia areata. Data came from immunoSEQ multiplex PCR; TCRdb stores just in-frame clones and leaves some out. Of some 190,000 clones in the sample, more than 55% are singletons; the top ten hold roughly 0.67%. The starting material was CD4+ T cells sorted from blood, obtained at week 4, from a patient treated with tofacitinib. These receptors all stem from a human donor with alopecia areata. The conserved cysteine and the conserved F or W are not part of the CDR3 here.

V | CDR3
TRBV9 | ASSVAPVGGDTQY
TRBV28 | ASRLRWGRYTDTQY
TRBV6-5 | ASTAGTGGYT
TRBV10-3 | AISGFVSGRDTGELF
TRBV9 | ASSYGTTRTDTQY
TRBV29-1 | GGRLTDTQY
TRBV6-5 | ASSYRATQY
TRBV30 | AWSVQGGRAGELF
TRBV30 | AWRVTGPEQY
TRBV2 | ASSPDSGYT
TRBV29-1 | SVEVPGGFVYEQY
TRBV11-2 | ASSLRGGQPQH
TRBV4-1 | ASSVAGVSSEQY
TRBV6-6 | ASSYPRGARAEAF
TRBV9 | ASSVFRSNTGELF
TRBV5-1 | ASSLGQLTYEQY
TRBV6-6 | ASSPYRGKETQY
TRBV19 | ASSPARVTYNEQF
TRBV11-2 | ASSPPRVGRNIQY
TRBV25-1 | ASSDLVEQY
TRBV7-9 | ASSRRQDQETQY
TRBV7-7 | ASSNSGPATKETQY
TRBV7-3 | ASSLGGGQPGEQF
TRBV29-1 | SVAKGAYEQY
TRBV7-2 | ASSRGGGISYEQY
TRBV4-1 | ASSYSGKLPSYEQY
TRBV29-1 | SVGTGTGDGYT
TRBV25-1 | ASSEYNGRSVL
TRBV5-4 | ASSFSSGRSEQY